This T cell receptor beta chain was captured by sequencing in a study of blood T cell repertoires in COVID-19. Study as a whole: The United States, Italy and Spain were the sources of the acute and convalescent COVID-19 samples.

Germline V gene sequence: CDR1 SGHTA, CDR2 FQGNSA. The CDR3 extends over 14 amino acids. Trimming removed 5 bases at V and 1 base at J, with 11 bases between. Method: immunoSEQ multiplex PCR; TCRdb's copy keeps in-frame clones and lacks some. The table has 65,000 to 75,000 clones, 83% seen once. This clonotype was obtained from a man at least 80 years old with acute or convalescent COVID-19. The sequenced sample consisted of peripheral blood. The rearrangement uses TRBV7-2 and TRBJ2-5; tentatively, D is TRBD2 (6 bases). DNA for the CDR3: TGTGCCAGCAGCCCCGGACTATCCCAAGAGACCCAGTACTTC. This gives the protein CASSPGLSQETQYF.